This paragraph covers one T cell receptor beta chain sequence. Profiling relied on immunoSEQ multiplex PCR, and the TCRdb table lists in-frame clones only, not all of them. The sample contains 150,000 to 200,000 clones, over 75% of which appear only once. This entry belongs to a study of blood T cell repertoires in COVID-19. Study information: Whether acute or convalescent, the COVID-19 samples came from the United States, Italy and Spain. Sample material is recorded as cDNA or gDNA derived from T cells, B-cell-depleted T cells, or PBMCs.

Germline lookup yields CDR1 LGHDT and CDR2 YNNKEL (reference sequence). J gave up 0 bases and V 4 bases, and 4 bases lay outside the gene matches. This CDR3 contains 15 residues. The chain employs TRBV3-1 (or the pseudogene TRBV3-2) and TRBJ2-7; TRBD2 aligns across 9 bases. Sequencing was done on a sample of peripheral blood. The sequence was obtained from an elderly woman with acute or convalescent COVID-19. CDR3 amino acids: CASSLSGGPSYEQYF. The CDR3 coding sequence is TGTGCCAGCAGCCTTAGCGGGGGTCCCTCCTACGAGCAGTACTTC.